These 5 T cell receptor beta chains share one sample of origin, sequenced in a study of T-cell reconstitution after alpha-beta-depleted transplantation in children. Preparing the TCRbeta library involved the use of unique molecular identifiers. TCRdb passed the PCR reads through MiXCR, listing each CDR3 protein once. The profile shows roughly 200,000 distinct CDR3 sequences, 6.6% of them singletons. The sequencing here drew on PBMCs, taken before TCRalphabeta/CD19-depleted stem cell transplant. The receptors stem from a boy aged 2 to 10 with acute lymphoblastic leukemia, due to receive a stem cell transplant.

This clonotype was counted ten times or more. This chain joins TRBV29-1 and TRBJ2-1, with 10 bases lining up with TRBD2. There are 15 residues in the CDR3. From germline, CDR1 is SQVTM and CDR2 ANQGSEA. Trimming cost V 7 bases and J 4 bases; bases outside gene matches: 10. Written as DNA, the CDR3 is TGCAGCGCGATTATAGCGGGAGGTCTGTACAATGAGCAGTTCTTC. It specifies CSAIIAGGLYNEQFF.

This clonotype was detected ten times or more. J is TRBJ2-3 and V is TRBV19; 7 bases are shared with TRBD2. CDR1 LNHDA and CDR2 SQIVND come from the germline V gene (reference sequence). The V and J ends lost 3 bases and 8 bases, in that order; junction bases with no gene match: 14. The CDR3 runs to 16 residues. CDR3 DNA sequence: TGTGCCAGTAGTATCTTGCCGGATATGGGAGGGCTTACGCAGTATTTT. It specifies CASSILPDMGGLTQYF.

This clonotype was seen at least ten times. The J gene is TRBJ2-7, the V gene TRBV7-2; D is uncertain. V was shortened by 4 bases and J by 3 bases, with 10 bases between the two germline ends. Germline loops: CDR1 SGHTA, CDR2 FQGNSA. CDR3 length equals 13 residues. CDR3 nucleotides: TGTGCCAGCAGCTGGGATTTTAGCTACGAGCAGTACTTC. Its translation is CASSWDFSYEQYF.

This clonotype was found many times. The chain is built from TRBV29-1 and TRBJ2-4; D uncertain. Trimming shortened V by 2 bases and J by 0 bases, and 8 bases separated the two germline ends. Germline values: CDR1 SQVTM, CDR2 ANQGSEA. This CDR3 region has 14 residues. Here the CDR3 DNA reads TGCAGCGTTGAAAGCAGCTTAGCCAAAAACATTCAGTACTTC. It is translated as CSVESSLAKNIQYF.

A word on this clonotype: One base away lies a much larger clone, so this may be a sequencing read error. V gene TRBV29-1 combines with J gene TRBJ1-4, with a possible D match to TRBD1 (5 bases). The CDR3 extends over 13 amino acids. Looked up from germline, CDR1 is SQVTM and CDR2 is ANQGSEA. Deletions cut 5 bases from V and 0 bases from J, with 7 bases between. The CDR3 here is CSVRQTTNEKLFF. CDR3 DNA: TGCAGCGTTCGACAGACAACTAATGAAAAACTGTTTTTT.